This T cell receptor (beta chain) was profiled in a study of response to subunit inactivated influenza vaccine. Note on this clonotype: Its antigen is unknown.

Each CDR3 protein is one row after TCRdb ran MiXCR on the RT-PCR reads. The data contain approximately 730,000 distinct CDR3 sequences, roughly 14% of them singletons. The germline V gene encodes CDR1 SEHNR and CDR2 FQNEAQ (reference sequence). The germline V and J ends were trimmed by 1 base and 3 bases, with 13 bases remaining between them. This CDR3 region has 15 residues. Study observations and caveats: Each seasonal flu vaccination may recruit only limited new T cells, authors suggested.

V gene TRBV7-9 combines with J gene TRBJ2-7, with D tentatively TRBD1 or TRBD2 (7 bases each). The TCR sequence derives from a man in his fifties or sixties who received an inactivated influenza vaccine. The sequences come from PBMCs from blood, collected 14 to 15 days before vaccination. The CDR3 nucleotides are TGTGCCAGCAGCTTAGGGGGCAGGGGGGGCTACGAGCAGTACTTC. It specifies CASSLGGRGGYEQYF.